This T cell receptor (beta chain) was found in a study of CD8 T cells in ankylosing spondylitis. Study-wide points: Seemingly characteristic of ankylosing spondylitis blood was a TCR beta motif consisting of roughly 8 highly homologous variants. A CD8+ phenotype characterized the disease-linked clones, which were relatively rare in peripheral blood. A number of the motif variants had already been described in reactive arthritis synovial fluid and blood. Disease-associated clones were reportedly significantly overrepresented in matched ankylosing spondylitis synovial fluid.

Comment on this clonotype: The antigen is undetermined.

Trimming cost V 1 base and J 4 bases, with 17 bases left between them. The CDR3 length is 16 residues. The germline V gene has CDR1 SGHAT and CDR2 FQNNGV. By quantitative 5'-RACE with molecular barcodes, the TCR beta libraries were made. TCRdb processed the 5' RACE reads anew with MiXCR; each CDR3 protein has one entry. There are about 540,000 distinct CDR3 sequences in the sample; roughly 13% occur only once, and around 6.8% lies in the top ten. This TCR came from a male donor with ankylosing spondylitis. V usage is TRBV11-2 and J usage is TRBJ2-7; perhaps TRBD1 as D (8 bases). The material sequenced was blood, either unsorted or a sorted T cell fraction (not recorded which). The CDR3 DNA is TGTGCCAGCAGCTTAGCCCTACAGGGGGGGACGTACGAGCAGTACTTC. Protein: CASSLALQGGTYEQYF. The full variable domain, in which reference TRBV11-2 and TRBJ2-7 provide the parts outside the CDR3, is EAGVAQSPRYKIIEKRQSVAFWCNPISGHATLYWYQQILGQGPKLLIQFQNNGVVDDSQLPKDRFSAERLKGVDSTLKIQPAKLEDSAVYLCASSLALQGGTYEQYFGPGTRLTVT.